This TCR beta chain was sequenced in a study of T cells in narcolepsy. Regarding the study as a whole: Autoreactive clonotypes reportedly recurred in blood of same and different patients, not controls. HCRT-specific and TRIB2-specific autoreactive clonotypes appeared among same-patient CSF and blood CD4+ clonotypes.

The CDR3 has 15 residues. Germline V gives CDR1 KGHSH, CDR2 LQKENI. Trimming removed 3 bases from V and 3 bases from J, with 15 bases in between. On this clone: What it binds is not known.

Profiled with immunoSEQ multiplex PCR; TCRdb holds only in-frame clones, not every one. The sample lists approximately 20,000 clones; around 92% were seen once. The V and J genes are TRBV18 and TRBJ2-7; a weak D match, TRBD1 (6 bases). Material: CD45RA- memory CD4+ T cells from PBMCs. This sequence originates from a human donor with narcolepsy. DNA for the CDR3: TGTGCCAGCTCACCTCCCGGATGGGACAACTACGAGCAGTACTTC. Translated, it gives CASSPPGWDNYEQYF.